The 19 T cell receptor beta chains in this list originate from one sample, sequenced in a study of T cells in localized non-small cell lung cancer. Sequencing was performed with immunoSEQ multiplex PCR; in TCRdb, only in-frame clones are kept and a portion is missing. Found here are almost 65,000 clones, under 90% of them singletons; the top ten hold about 2.1%. The material was peripheral blood, obtained before any cancer treatment. The receptors originated from a woman aged 40-69 years with stage I lung adenocarcinoma.

V gene TRBV19 combines with J gene TRBJ1-2, with TRBD1 as a possible D gene (5 bases). The CDR3 has 16 residues. Per the germline V gene, CDR1 is LNHDA and CDR2 is SQIVND (reference sequence). Trimming shortened V by 5 bases and J by 2 bases, and 18 bases separated the two germline ends. The CDR3 DNA is TGTGCCAGTAGTGCTACCTCCTCCGAGGGGAACTATGGCTACACCTTC. Its protein is CASSATSSEGNYGYTF.

In the case of this clone: At one of its ends the junction is not consistent with the germline gene, which may arise from a read error. J is TRBJ1-2 and V is TRBV5-4; no firm D call. CDR3 length: 13 amino acids. The germline CDR1 and CDR2 sequences are SGHNT and YYREEE (reference sequence). CDR3 protein: CASSQDSGYGYTF. CDR3 bases: TGCGCCAGCAGCCAAGATTCCGGTTATGGCTACACCTTC.

The rearrangement links TRBV12-5 to TRBJ2-6; tentatively, D is TRBD1 or TRBD2 (6 bases each). Germline assignment: CDR1 LGHNT and CDR2 FRNRAP. The CDR3 is made up of 15 amino acids. With 3 bases removed from V and 2 bases from J, the gap between germline ends came to 8 bases. For the CDR3, the DNA is TGTGCTAGTGGTTTTGGGGGGCCTGGGGCCAACGTCCTGACTTTC. Translation: CASGFGGPGANVLTF. Combining the CDR3 with reference TRBV12-5 and TRBJ2-6 gives the whole variable domain DARVTQTPRHKVTEMGQEVTMRCQPILGHNTVFWYRQTMMQGLELLAYFRNRAPLDDSGMPKDRFSAEMPDATLATLKIQPSEPRDSAVYFCASGFGGPGANVLTFGAGSRLTVL.

This clone has just one count. The rearrangement links TRBV7-9 to TRBJ1-1, with TRBD1 as a possible D gene (6 bases). The CDR3 extends over 14 amino acids. Trimming removed 2 bases from V and 8 bases from J, with 15 bases in between. Germline-derived CDR1 and CDR2 are SEHNR and FQNEAQ (reference sequence). DNA for the CDR3: TGTGCCAGCAGCTTATCAGGTGAGGGGACAGAAGCTTTCTTT. It encodes CASSLSGEGTEAFF.

In this sample, this clone turned up a few times. The chain combines TRBV5-1 with TRBJ1-3, with 8 bases identical to TRBD1. The germline gives CDR1 SGHRS, CDR2 YFSETQ. V lost 0 bases and J lost 1; bases outside the gene matches: 3. This CDR3 is built from 16 residues. This CDR3 is CASSLGTGLSGNTIYF. The CDR3 region has the DNA TGCGCCAGCAGCTTGGGGACAGGGTTGTCTGGAAACACCATATATTTT.

The rearrangement uses TRBV27 and TRBJ1-2; 7 bases are a match to TRBD1. This CDR3 has 15 residues. With 5 bases clipped from V and 5 bases from J, the junction kept 11 bases outside the gene matches. Germline CDR1 reads MNHEY; CDR2 reads SMNVEV (reference sequence). CDR3 amino acids: CASSPYSGTAYGYTF. The CDR3, as DNA: TGTGCCAGCAGTCCTTACTCCGGGACAGCGTATGGCTACACCTTC.

This chain links TRBV4-2 with TRBJ1-5; D gene ambiguous. This CDR3 spans 14 amino acids. Per germline, CDR1 LGHNA and CDR2 YNFKEQ. V shed 0 bases and J shed 5 bases, with 8 bases lying between them. CDR3 DNA: TGTGCCAGCAGCCAAGACCCTGACTATCAGCCCCAGCATTTT. Translating gives CASSQDPDYQPQHF.

The V gene is TRBV11-2, the J gene TRBJ2-7; TRBD1 aligns across 9 bases. CDR1 and CDR2 (germline): SGHAT, FQNNGV. CDR3 length: 14 residues. V lost 5 bases and J lost 4; bases outside the gene matches: 6. CDR3 amino acids: CASSQTTGGYEQYF. The CDR3 coding sequence is TGTGCCAGCAGCCAAACGACAGGGGGGTACGAGCAGTACTTC.

V usage is TRBV5-1 and J usage is TRBJ2-5; TRBD2 matches at 7 bases. Germline CDR1 reads SGHRS; CDR2 reads YFSETQ. Germline trimming cut 0 bases from V and 4 bases from J; bases unmatched to any gene: 3. CDR3 size: 14 residues. The CDR3 region is CASSLGQRGETQYF. Here the CDR3 DNA reads TGCGCCAGCAGCTTGGGCCAGCGGGGAGAGACCCAGTACTTC.

This chain links TRBV27 with TRBJ1-1; TRBD1 matches 7 bases. This CDR3 has 16 amino acids. From germline, CDR1 is MNHEY and CDR2 SMNVEV (reference sequence). V shed 5 bases, J shed 3 bases, and the junction held 12 bases outside the gene matches. The CDR3 coding sequence is TGTGCCAGCAGTCTCCTGACAGGGAAGGCGGACACTGAAGCTTTCTTT. Translation gives CASSLLTGKADTEAFF.

The chain carries TRBV19 and TRBJ1-1; the D is unclear. Germline CDR1 and CDR2: LNHDA and SQIVND (reference sequence). With 8 bases removed from V and 10 bases from J, the gap between germline ends came to 17 bases. There are 12 residues in the CDR3. CDR3 residues: CASLDGPGRAFF. In nucleotides, the CDR3 is TGTGCCAGTCTCGACGGGCCCGGACGAGCTTTCTTT.

V and J are TRBV2 and TRBJ2-1, with TRBD1 matching 7 bases. CDR3 length equals 15 residues. Germline V gene data show CDR1 as SNHLY and CDR2 as FYNNEI. The trim removed 6 bases at V and 6 bases at J, leaving 11 bases unmatched. DNA of the CDR3: TGTGCCAGCAGCCTTTTCACAGGGGACAGCAATGAGCAGTTCTTC. It encodes CASSLFTGDSNEQFF.

This clone has more than one count but fewer than ten. The chain uses TRBV28 and TRBJ1-2; D is uncertain. The V and J ends lost 4 bases and 4 bases respectively, with 4 bases between them. Germline V gene lookup returns CDR1 MDHEN and CDR2 SYDVKM. This CDR3 region has 11 residues. The CDR3 protein is CASSSSYGYTF. CDR3 sequence (DNA): TGTGCCAGCAGTTCCAGCTATGGCTACACCTTC.

The CDR3 reads CASITLGEWYTEAFF. CDR3 coding DNA: TGTGCCAGCATCACTTTGGGGGAGTGGTACACTGAAGCTTTCTTT. This chain uses TRBV7-9 with TRBJ1-1; D might be TRBD1 (5 bases). The ends were cut back, 7 bases at V and 3 bases at J, with 18 bases in the middle. The CDR3 loop spans 15 amino acids. Germline CDR1 SEHNR, CDR2 FQNEAQ (reference sequence).

This clone has just a few counts. This chain links TRBV18 with TRBJ2-7; TRBD1 matches at 8 bases. Germline trimming cut 6 bases from V and 7 bases from J; bases unmatched to any gene: 8. CDR3 length: 13 residues. Germline V gene lookup returns CDR1 KGHSH and CDR2 LQKENI. The CDR3 sequence is CASSPDRVGEQYF. DNA of the CDR3: TGTGCCAGCTCTCCGGACAGGGTCGGAGAGCAGTACTTC.

The CDR3 sequence: CASSYSRKIGEAFF. DNA of the CDR3: TGTGCCAGCAGTTACTCGAGGAAAATAGGCGAAGCTTTCTTT. J is TRBJ1-1 and V is TRBV6-5; D is undetermined. Looked up from germline, CDR1 is MNHEY and CDR2 is SVGAGI. The CDR3 covers 14 residues. The ends were cut back, 0 bases at V and 8 bases at J, with 13 bases in the middle.

The gene calls are TRBV6-6 and TRBJ2-3; D is possibly TRBD2 (6 bases). The CDR3 length is 14 residues. V was trimmed by 7 bases and J by 0 bases, leaving 11 bases between them. Germline CDR1 reads MNHNY; CDR2 reads SVGAGI (reference sequence). DNA for the CDR3: TGTGCCAGCAAACCGGGACTTAGCACAGATACGCAGTATTTT. This sequence encodes CASKPGLSTDTQYF.

The chain joins TRBV5-6 to TRBJ2-7; D may correspond to TRBD1 or TRBD2 (5 bases each). This CDR3 is built from 16 residues. The germline V and J ends were trimmed by 0 bases and 3 bases, with 16 bases remaining between them. Germline lookup yields CDR1 SGHDT and CDR2 YYEEEE. The CDR3 DNA reads TGTGCCAGCAGCTTGGCCCCAGGCCGGGACCTCTACGAGCAGTACTTC. Protein product: CASSLAPGRDLYEQYF.

The chain recombines TRBV6-1 with TRBJ1-1; a possible D gene is TRBD1 (6 bases). The CDR3 is 15 amino acids. Germline V gives CDR1 MNHNS, CDR2 SASEGT. Trimming left V 9 bases short and J 0 bases short, with 17 bases between. The CDR3 bases are TGTGCCAGTAGAAACGACAGGCTTTTGAACACTGAAGCTTTCTTT. It translates to CASRNDRLLNTEAFF.